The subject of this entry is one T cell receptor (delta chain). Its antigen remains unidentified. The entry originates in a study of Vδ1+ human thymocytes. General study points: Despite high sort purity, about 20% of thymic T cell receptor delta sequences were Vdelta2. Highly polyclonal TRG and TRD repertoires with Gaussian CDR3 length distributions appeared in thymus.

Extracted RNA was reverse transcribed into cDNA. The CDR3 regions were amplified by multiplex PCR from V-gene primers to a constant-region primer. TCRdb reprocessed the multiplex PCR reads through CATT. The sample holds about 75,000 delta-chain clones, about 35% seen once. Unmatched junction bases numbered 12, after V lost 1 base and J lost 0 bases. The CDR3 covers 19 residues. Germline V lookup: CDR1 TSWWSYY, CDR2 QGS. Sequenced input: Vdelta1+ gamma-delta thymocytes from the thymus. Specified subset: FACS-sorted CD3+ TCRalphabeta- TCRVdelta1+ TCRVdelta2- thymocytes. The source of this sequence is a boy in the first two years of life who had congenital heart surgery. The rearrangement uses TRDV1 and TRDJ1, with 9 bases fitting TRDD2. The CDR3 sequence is CALGEPAPSYEAYTDKLIF. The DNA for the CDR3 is TGTGCTCTTGGGGAACCCGCTCCTTCCTACGAAGCGTACACCGATAAACTCATCTTT.